The 2 T cell receptor beta chains given below trace back to one sample, sequenced in a study of blood T cell repertoires in COVID-19 (TCRdb year 2020). Receptor amplification or capture employed the immunoSEQ multiplex PCR assay. Entries here come from immuneACCESS through TCRdb and include only in-frame sequences with V and J called. Some clones fail to appear in such tables; in the studies checked, an unresolved V gene covers under half of the shortfall, and the cause of the remainder is unknown. This sample gives some 120,000 clones in total; 86% of them show up just once. Jointly, the top ten make up over 4.5% of the sample. Sequencing was done on a sample of peripheral blood. All receptors come from a human donor in a cohort sampled during active COVID-19.

The rearrangement joins TRBV5-1 to TRBJ2-7; possibly TRBD2 for D (5 bases). The V and J ends lost 1 base and 5 bases respectively, with 7 bases between them. CDR1 is SGHRS, CDR2 YFSETQ, per germline. The CDR3 contains 12 residues. DNA of the CDR3: TGCGCCAGCAGCTTGATCGGGGACGAGCAGTACTTC. Translation: CASSLIGDEQYF.

The rearrangement links TRBV7-2 to TRBJ1-4, with D possibly TRBD1 on 5 matching bases. CDR1 is SGHTA, CDR2 FQGNSA, per germline. Between the trimmed V and J ends, which lost 0 bases and 7 bases, there was a span of 15 bases. The CDR3 consists of 16 residues. CDR3 coding DNA: TGTGCCAGCAGCTTAGCGCAGAATAGGGGAAGTGAAAAACTGTTTTTT. As protein: CASSLAQNRGSEKLFF.